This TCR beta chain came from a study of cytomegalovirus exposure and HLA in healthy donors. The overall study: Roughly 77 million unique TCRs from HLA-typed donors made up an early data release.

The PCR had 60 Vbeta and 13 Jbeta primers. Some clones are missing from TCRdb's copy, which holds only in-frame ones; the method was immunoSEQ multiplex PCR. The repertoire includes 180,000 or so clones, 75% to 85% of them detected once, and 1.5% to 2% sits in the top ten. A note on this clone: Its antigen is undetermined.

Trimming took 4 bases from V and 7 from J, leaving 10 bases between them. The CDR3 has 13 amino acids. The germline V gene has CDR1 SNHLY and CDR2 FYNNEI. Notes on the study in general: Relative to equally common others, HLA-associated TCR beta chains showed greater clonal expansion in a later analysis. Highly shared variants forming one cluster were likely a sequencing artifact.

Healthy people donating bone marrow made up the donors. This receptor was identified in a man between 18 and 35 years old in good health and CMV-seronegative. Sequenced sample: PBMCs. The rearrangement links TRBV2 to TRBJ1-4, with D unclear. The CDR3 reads CASSGESGEKLFF. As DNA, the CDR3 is TGTGCCAGCAGTGGGGAGAGTGGTGAAAAACTGTTTTTT. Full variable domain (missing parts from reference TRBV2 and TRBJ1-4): EPEVTQTPSHQVTQMGQEVILRCVPISNHLYFYWYRQILGQKVEFLVSFYNNEISEKSEIFDDQFSVERPDGSNFTLKIRSTKLEDSAMYFCASSGESGEKLFFGSGTQLSVL.